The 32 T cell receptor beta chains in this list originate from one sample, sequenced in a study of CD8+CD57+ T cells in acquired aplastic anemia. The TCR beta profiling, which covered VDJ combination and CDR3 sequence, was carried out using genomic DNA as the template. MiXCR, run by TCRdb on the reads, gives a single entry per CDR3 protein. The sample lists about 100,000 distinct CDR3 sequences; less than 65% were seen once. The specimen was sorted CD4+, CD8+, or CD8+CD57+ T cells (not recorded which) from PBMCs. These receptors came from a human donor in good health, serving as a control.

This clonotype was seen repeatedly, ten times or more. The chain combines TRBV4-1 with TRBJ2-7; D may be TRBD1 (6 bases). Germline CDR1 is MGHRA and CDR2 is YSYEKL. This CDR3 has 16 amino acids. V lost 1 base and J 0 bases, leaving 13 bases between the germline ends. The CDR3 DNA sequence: TGCGCCAGCAGCCAAGCTTTTCAGGGGAGCTCCTACGAGCAGTACTTC. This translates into CASSQAFQGSSYEQYF.

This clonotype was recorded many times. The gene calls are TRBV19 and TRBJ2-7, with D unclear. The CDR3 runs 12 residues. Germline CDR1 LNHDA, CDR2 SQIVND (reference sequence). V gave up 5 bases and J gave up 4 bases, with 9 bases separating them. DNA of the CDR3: TGTGCCAGTAGTCCCAGTGAGTACGAGCAGTACTTC. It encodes CASSPSEYEQYF.

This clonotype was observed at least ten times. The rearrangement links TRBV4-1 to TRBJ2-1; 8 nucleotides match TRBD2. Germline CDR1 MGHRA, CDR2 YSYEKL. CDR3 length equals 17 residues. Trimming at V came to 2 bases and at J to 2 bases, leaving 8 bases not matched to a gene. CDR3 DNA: TGCGCCAGCAGCCAATCCCATGCGGGGGGTCCCTACAATGAGCAGTTCTTC. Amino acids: CASSQSHAGGPYNEQFF.

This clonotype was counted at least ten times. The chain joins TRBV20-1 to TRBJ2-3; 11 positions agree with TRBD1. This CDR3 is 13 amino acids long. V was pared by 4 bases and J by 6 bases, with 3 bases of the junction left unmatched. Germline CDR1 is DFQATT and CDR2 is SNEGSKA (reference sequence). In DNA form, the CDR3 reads TGCAGTGCTACGGGACAGGGGGACGATACGCAGTATTTT. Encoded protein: CSATGQGDDTQYF.

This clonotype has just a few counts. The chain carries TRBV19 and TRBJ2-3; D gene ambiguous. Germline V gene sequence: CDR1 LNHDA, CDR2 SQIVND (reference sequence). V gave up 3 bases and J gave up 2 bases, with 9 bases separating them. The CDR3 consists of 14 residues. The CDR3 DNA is TGTGCCAGTAGTATTCGGCCGATCACAGATACGCAGTATTTT. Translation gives CASSIRPITDTQYF.

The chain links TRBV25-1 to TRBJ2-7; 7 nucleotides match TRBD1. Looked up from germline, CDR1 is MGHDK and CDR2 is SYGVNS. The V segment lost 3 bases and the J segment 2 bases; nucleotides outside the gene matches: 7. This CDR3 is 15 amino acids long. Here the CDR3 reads CASSDPAGGTYEQYF. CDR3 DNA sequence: TGTGCCAGCAGTGACCCGGCAGGGGGAACCTACGAGCAGTACTTC.

Here the CDR3 reads CASSGGWVGEQYF. In DNA form, the CDR3 reads TGTGCCAGCAGTGGGGGATGGGTTGGCGAGCAGTACTTC. This sequence joins TRBV25-1 and TRBJ2-7; D is unclear. Germline V gene lookup returns CDR1 MGHDK and CDR2 SYGVNS. V lost 4 bases and J 6 bases, leaving 13 bases between the germline ends. The CDR3 covers 13 residues.

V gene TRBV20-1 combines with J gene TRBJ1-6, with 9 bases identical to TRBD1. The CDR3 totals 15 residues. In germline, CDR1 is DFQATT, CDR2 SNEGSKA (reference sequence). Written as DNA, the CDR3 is TGCGGCGTGCTAGGGACGGGACAGGGATATTCACCCCTCCACTTT. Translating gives CGVLGTGQGYSPLHF.

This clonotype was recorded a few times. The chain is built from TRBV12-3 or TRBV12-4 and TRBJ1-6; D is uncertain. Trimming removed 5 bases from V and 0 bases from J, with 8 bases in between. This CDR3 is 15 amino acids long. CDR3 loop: CASSVWCSYNSPLHF. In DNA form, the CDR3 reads TGTGCCAGCAGTGTATGGTGCTCCTATAATTCACCCCTCCACTTT.

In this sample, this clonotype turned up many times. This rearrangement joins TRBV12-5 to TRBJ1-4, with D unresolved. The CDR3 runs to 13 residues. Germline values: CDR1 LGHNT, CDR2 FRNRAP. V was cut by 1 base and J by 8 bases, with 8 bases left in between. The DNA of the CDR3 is TGTGCTAGTGGTTTGGGAGGAAGCGAAAAACTGTTTTTT. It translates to CASGLGGSEKLFF.

The CDR3 sequence is CASSQGQRNTEAFF. The CDR3, as DNA: TGTGCCAGCAGCCAAGGACAGAGGAACACTGAAGCTTTCTTT. V and J are TRBV3-1 and TRBJ1-1, with D possibly TRBD1 on 5 matching bases. Between the trimmed V and J ends, which lost 1 base and 1 base, there was a span of 7 bases. The CDR3 consists of 14 residues. In germline, CDR1 is LGHDT, CDR2 YNNKEL (reference sequence).

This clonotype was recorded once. The DNA for the CDR3 is TGCAGCAAAGGGACAGGCAACTACGAGCAGTACTTC. Protein: CSKGTGNYEQYF. The rearrangement uses TRBV29-1 and TRBJ2-7; TRBD1 matches 8 bases. CDR1 is SQVTM, CDR2 ANQGSEA, per germline. The J segment lost 3 bases and the V segment lost 8 bases, leaving 6 bases of the junction unmatched. The CDR3 totals 12 residues.

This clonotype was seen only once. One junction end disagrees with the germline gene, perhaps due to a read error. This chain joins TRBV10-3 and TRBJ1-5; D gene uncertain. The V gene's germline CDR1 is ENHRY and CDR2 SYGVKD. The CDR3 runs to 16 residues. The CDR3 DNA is TGTGCCATCAGTGAGTCGAATGCAGATAGCAAGCAGCCCCAGCATTTT. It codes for CAISESNADSKQPQHF.

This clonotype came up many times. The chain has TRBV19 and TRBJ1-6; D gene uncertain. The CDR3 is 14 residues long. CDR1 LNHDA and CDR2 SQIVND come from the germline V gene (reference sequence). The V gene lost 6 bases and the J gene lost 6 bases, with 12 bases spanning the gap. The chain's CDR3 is CASSATPGNSPLHF. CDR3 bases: TGTGCCAGTAGCGCGACACCGGGTAATTCACCCCTCCACTTT.

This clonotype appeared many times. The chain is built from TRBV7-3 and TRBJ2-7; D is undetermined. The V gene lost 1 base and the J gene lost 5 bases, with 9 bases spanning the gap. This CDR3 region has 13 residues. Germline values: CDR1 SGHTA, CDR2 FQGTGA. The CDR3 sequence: CASSLKGSDEQYF. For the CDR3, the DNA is TGTGCCAGCAGCTTAAAGGGTTCCGACGAGCAGTACTTC.

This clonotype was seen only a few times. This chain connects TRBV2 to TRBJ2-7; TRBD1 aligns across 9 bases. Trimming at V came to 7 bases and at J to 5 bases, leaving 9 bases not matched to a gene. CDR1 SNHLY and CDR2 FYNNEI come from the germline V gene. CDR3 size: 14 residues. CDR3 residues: CASISQGALHEQYF. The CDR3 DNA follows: TGTGCCAGCATATCACAGGGGGCTCTCCACGAGCAGTACTTC.

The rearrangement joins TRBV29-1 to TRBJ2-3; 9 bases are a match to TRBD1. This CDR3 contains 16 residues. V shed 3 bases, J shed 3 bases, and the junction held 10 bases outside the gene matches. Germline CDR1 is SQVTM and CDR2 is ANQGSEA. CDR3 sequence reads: CSVDKGQGGWTDTQYF. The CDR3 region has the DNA TGCAGCGTTGACAAGGGACAGGGAGGTTGGACAGATACGCAGTATTTT.

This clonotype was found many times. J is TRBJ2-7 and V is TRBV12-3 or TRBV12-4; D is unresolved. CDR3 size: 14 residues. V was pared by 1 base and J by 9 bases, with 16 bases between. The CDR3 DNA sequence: TGTGCCAGCAGTTTAGGAGAAACTTACTCAGGGCAGTACTTC. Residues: CASSLGETYSGQYF.

In DNA, the CDR3 is TGCAGCGTTGGTCCACGGACAGGTTCAGGTTACGAGCAGTACTTC. This encodes CSVGPRTGSGYEQYF. The chain employs TRBV29-1 and TRBJ2-7; TRBD1 matches 7 bases. Germline V gene lookup returns CDR1 SQVTM and CDR2 ANQGSEA. CDR3 length: 15 residues. J was trimmed by 4 bases and V by 4 bases; bases with no gene match: 13.

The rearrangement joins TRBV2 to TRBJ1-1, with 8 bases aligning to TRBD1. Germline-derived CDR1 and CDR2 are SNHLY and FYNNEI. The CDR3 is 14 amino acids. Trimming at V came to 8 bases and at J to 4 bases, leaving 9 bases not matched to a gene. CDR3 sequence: CASLLQGAGTEAFF. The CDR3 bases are TGTGCCAGCCTATTGCAGGGGGCAGGCACTGAAGCTTTCTTT.

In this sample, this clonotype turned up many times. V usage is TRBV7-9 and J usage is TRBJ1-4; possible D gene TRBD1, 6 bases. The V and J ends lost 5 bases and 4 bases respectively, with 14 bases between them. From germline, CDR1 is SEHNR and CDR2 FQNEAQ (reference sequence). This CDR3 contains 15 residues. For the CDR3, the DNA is TGTGCCAGCAGCCAGCCCAGGGGAGGTAATGAAAAACTGTTTTTT. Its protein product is CASSQPRGGNEKLFF.

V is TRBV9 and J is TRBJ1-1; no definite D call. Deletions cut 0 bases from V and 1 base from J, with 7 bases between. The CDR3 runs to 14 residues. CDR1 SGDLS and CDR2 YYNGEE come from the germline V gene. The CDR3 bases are TGTGCCAGCAGCGTAGCTGGTTCGAACACTGAAGCTTTCTTT. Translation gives CASSVAGSNTEAFF. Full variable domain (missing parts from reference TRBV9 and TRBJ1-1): DSGVTQTPKHLITATGQRVTLRCSPRSGDLSVYWYQQSLDQGLQFLIQYYNGEERAKGNILERFSAQQFPDLHSELNLSSLELGDSALYFCASSVAGSNTEAFFGQGTRLTVV.

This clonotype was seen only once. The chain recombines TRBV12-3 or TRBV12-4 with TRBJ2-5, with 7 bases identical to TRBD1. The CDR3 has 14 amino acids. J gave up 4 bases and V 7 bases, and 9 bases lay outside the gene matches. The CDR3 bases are TGTGCCAGCATGGAGACAGGGCGGAGAGAGACCCAGTACTTC. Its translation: CASMETGRRETQYF.

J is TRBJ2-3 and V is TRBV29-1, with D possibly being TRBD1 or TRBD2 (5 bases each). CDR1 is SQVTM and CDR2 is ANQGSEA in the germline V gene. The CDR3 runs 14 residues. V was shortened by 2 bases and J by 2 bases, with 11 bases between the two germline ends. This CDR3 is CSVEPRDDTDTQYF. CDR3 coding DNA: TGCAGCGTTGAACCCCGGGACGACACAGATACGCAGTATTTT.

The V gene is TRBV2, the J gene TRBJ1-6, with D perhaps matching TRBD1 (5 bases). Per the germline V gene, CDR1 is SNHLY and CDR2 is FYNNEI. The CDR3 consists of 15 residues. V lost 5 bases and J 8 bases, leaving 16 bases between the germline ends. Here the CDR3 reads CASSPPTGVDSPLHF. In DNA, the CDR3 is TGTGCCAGCAGTCCCCCCACAGGCGTGGATTCACCCCTCCACTTT.

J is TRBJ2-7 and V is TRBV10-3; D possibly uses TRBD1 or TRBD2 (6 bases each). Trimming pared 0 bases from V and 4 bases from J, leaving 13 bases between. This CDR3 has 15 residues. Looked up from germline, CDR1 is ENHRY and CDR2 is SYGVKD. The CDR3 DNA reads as TGTGCCATCAGTGAGTCCTCGGGGGCGGTATACGAGCAGTACTTC. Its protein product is CAISESSGAVYEQYF.

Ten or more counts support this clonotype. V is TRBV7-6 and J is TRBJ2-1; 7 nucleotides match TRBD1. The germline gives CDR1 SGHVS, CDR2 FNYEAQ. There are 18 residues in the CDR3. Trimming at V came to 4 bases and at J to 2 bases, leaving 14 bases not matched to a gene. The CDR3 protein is CASSSDLLFGQAYNEQFF. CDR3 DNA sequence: TGTGCCAGCAGCTCCGACCTTCTCTTTGGACAGGCCTACAATGAGCAGTTCTTC.

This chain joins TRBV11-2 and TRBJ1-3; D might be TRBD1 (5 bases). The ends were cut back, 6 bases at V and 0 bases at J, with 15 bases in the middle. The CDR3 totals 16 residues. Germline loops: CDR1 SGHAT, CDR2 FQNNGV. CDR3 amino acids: CASSPAGTYSGNTIYF. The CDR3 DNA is TGTGCCAGCAGTCCAGCCGGGACGTACTCTGGAAACACCATATATTTT.

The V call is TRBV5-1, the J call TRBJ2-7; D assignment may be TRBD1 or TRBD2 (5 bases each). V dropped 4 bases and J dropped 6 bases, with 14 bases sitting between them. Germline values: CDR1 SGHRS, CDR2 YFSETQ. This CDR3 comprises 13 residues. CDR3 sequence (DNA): TGCGCCAGCAGCCCGAGCGGACAACTCGAGCAGTACTTC. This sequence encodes CASSPSGQLEQYF.

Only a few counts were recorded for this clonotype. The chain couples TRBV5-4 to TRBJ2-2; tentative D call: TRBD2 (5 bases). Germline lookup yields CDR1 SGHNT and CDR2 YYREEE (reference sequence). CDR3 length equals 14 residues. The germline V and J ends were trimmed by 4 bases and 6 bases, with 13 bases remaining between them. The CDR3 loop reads CASSLGLPAGELFF. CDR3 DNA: TGTGCCAGCAGCCTCGGACTTCCCGCCGGGGAGCTGTTTTTT. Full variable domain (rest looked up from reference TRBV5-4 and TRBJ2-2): ETGVTQSPTHLIKTRGQQVTLRCSSQSGHNTVSWYQQALGQGPQFIFQYYREEENGRGNFPPRFSGLQFPNYSSELNVNALELDDSALYLCASSLGLPAGELFFGEGSRLTVL.

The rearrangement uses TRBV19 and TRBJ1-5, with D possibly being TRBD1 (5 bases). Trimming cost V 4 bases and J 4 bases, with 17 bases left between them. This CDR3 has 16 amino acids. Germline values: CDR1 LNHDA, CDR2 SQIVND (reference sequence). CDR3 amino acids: CASSTYGPGGNQPQHF. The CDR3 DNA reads TGTGCCAGTAGTACATATGGCCCCGGGGGGAATCAGCCCCAGCATTTT.

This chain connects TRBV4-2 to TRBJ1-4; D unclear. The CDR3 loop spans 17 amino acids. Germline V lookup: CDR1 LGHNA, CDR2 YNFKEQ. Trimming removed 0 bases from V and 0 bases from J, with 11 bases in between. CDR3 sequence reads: CASSQERFSATNEKLFF. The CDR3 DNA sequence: TGTGCCAGCAGCCAAGAGAGGTTTTCTGCAACTAATGAAAAACTGTTTTTT.